These 17 T cell receptor beta chains were all obtained from the same sample, sequenced in a study of blood T cell repertoires in COVID-19. TCRdb keeps only in-frame clones here, not all; method: immunoSEQ multiplex PCR. Of about 45,000 clones detected, roughly 87% appear once; the ten largest clones hold 6.2%. Specimen: peripheral blood. Receptors originate from a human donor in a cohort sampled during active COVID-19.

The table lists this clone with a few counts. The chain has TRBV2 and TRBJ2-7; 12 bases agree with TRBD2. The V segment lost 7 bases and the J segment 1 base; nucleotides outside the gene matches: 5. The CDR3 runs 15 residues. The germline CDR1 and CDR2 sequences are SNHLY and FYNNEI. CDR3 in amino acids: CASMKTSGGSYEQYF. In DNA, the CDR3 is TGTGCCAGCATGAAGACTAGCGGGGGATCCTACGAGCAGTACTTC. The full variable domain, with the rest looked up from reference TRBV2 and TRBJ2-7, is EPEVTQTPSHQVTQMGQEVILRCVPISNHLYFYWYRQILGQKVEFLVSFYNNEISEKSEIFDDQFSVERPDGSNFTLKIRSTKLEDSAMYFCASMKTSGGSYEQYFGPGTRLTVT.

The gene calls are TRBV7-8 and TRBJ1-4; D is unresolved. Germline values: CDR1 SGHVS, CDR2 FQNEAQ. This CDR3 is 13 amino acids long. The V end was cut by 2 bases, the J end by 8 bases, with 9 bases between. As DNA, the CDR3 is TGTGCCAGCAGCTTACTATTCGGGGAAAAACTGTTTTTT. Translating it yields CASSLLFGEKLFF.

The J gene is TRBJ1-1, the V gene TRBV6-2 or TRBV6-3; 7 bases match TRBD1. V was clipped by 2 bases and J by 8 bases; unmatched bases: 17. The germline V gene has CDR1 MNHEY and CDR2 SVGEGT. The CDR3 has 17 residues. CDR3 DNA: TGTGCCAGCAGTTACCCCTACCCTTTAATGGACAGGCCCGAAGCTTTCTTT. This codes for CASSYPYPLMDRPEAFF.

V gene TRBV5-1 combines with J gene TRBJ1-1; the match to TRBD1 covers 7 bases. Germline CDR1 and CDR2: SGHRS and YFSETQ. The CDR3 covers 15 residues. The trim removed 5 bases at V and 3 bases at J, leaving 10 bases unmatched. The CDR3 sequence is CASRPRTGEDTEAFF. In DNA form, the CDR3 reads TGCGCCAGCAGGCCCCGAACAGGGGAGGACACTGAAGCTTTCTTT.

There are a few counts of this clone. The chain couples TRBV4-1 to TRBJ1-6; 8 bases align to TRBD1. Germline V CDR1 and CDR2: MGHRA, YSYEKL. This CDR3 comprises 15 residues. V dropped 7 bases and J dropped 3; count of bases not matched to a gene: 5. The CDR3 region is CASTLDRDYNSPLHF. For the CDR3, the DNA is TGCGCCAGCACTTTGGACAGGGACTATAATTCACCCCTCCACTTT.

The chain recombines TRBV28 with TRBJ2-7; 7 positions match TRBD1. Per the germline V gene, CDR1 is MDHEN and CDR2 is SYDVKM. The CDR3 length is 12 residues. The J segment lost 2 bases and the V segment lost 6 bases, leaving 1 base of the junction unmatched. For the CDR3, the DNA is TGTGCCAGCAGACAGGGGACCTACGAGCAGTACTTC. Translating it yields CASRQGTYEQYF. The full variable domain, its missing parts supplied by reference TRBV28 and TRBJ2-7, is DVKVTQSSRYLVKRTGEKVFLECVQDMDHENMFWYRQDPGLGLRLIYFSYDVKMKEKGDIPEGYSVSREKKERFSLILESASTNQTSMYLCASRQGTYEQYFGPGTRLTVT.

The J gene is TRBJ1-6, the V gene TRBV6-5, with D perhaps TRBD1 (6 bases). CDR1 is MNHEY and CDR2 is SVGAGI in the germline V gene. Trimming removed 5 bases at V and 8 bases at J, with 13 bases between. The CDR3 is 14 residues long. This chain's CDR3 is CASSTQGTHSPLHF. The DNA for the CDR3 is TGTGCCAGCAGTACCCAGGGGACGCATTCACCCCTCCACTTT.

The J gene is TRBJ1-5, the V gene TRBV29-1, with TRBD1 matching over 7 bases. Germline trimming cut 8 bases from V and 1 base from J; bases unmatched to any gene: 11. The CDR3 extends over 15 amino acids. The germline gives CDR1 SQVTM, CDR2 ANQGSEA. The CDR3 bases are TGCAGCCTCGATGAGGGGGCGGGCAGCAATCAGCCCCAGCATTTT. Its protein is CSLDEGAGSNQPQHF.

The chain uses TRBV5-6 and TRBJ1-2, with D possibly being TRBD1 (5 bases). The germline gives CDR1 SGHDT, CDR2 YYEEEE. The CDR3 has 14 residues. V was clipped by 3 bases and J by 3 bases, with 12 bases between them. CDR3 sequence reads: CASSSIRVYYGYTF. As DNA, the CDR3 is TGTGCCAGCAGCTCAATCAGGGTTTACTATGGCTACACCTTC.

This clone was seen a single time. This chain connects TRBV9 to TRBJ1-3, with TRBD1 as a possible D gene (5 bases). The CDR3 length is 13 residues. V dropped 4 bases and J dropped 8 bases, with 13 bases sitting between them. Germline CDR1 SGDLS, CDR2 YYNGEE. CDR3 sequence: CASSPTTGDTIYF. In DNA, the CDR3 is TGTGCCAGCAGCCCGACGACGGGGGACACCATATATTTT.

The V gene is TRBV12-3 or TRBV12-4, the J gene TRBJ2-5; TRBD1 is a possible D gene (6 bases). V was clipped by 5 bases and J by 2 bases, with 9 bases between them. This CDR3 region has 13 residues. DNA of the CDR3: TGTGCCAGCAGTAGGACAGTACAAGAGACCCAGTACTTC. Its protein is CASSRTVQETQYF.

The CDR3 is CASSQDGTSGRKETQYF. Here the CDR3 DNA reads TGTGCCAGCAGCCAAGATGGGACTAGCGGACGTAAGGAGACCCAGTACTTC. V and J are TRBV4-2 and TRBJ2-5; 11 bases line up with TRBD2. The germline gives CDR1 LGHNA, CDR2 YNFKEQ. Trimming removed 0 bases from V and 5 bases from J; junction bases left unmatched: 8. There are 17 residues in the CDR3.

This chain joins TRBV19 and TRBJ1-5; 8 bases are shared with TRBD1. Germline V lookup: CDR1 LNHDA, CDR2 SQIVND (reference sequence). V trimming: 4 bases; J trimming: 7 bases; junction bases outside the gene matches: 6. The length of the CDR3 is 14 residues. The CDR3 DNA reads as TGTGCCAGTAGTACCCAGGGGGCAGGGCAGCCCCAGCATTTT. It translates to CASSTQGAGQPQHF.

The chain employs TRBV7-2 and TRBJ1-2; tentatively, D is TRBD1 (6 bases). CDR3 length equals 13 residues. V lost 5 bases, J lost 9 bases, and 16 bases lay in between. In germline, CDR1 is SGHTA, CDR2 FQGNSA. CDR3 protein: CASSKGTIRRYTF. CDR3 in DNA: TGTGCCAGCAGCAAAGGGACAATACGGCGCTACACCTTC.

This clone was counted a few times. The chain couples TRBV19 to TRBJ1-6; maybe TRBD1 (5 bases). V lost 3 bases and J lost 14, with 23 bases in between. This CDR3 is 16 amino acids long. Germline assignment: CDR1 LNHDA and CDR2 SQIVND (reference sequence). CDR3 protein: CASSMAQQASGRSLHF. As DNA, the CDR3 is TGTGCCAGTAGTATGGCCCAGCAGGCCTCAGGGCGATCCCTCCACTTT.

The CDR3 loop is CASSQAGVAQYF. CDR3 coding DNA: TGTGCCAGCAGCCAGGCAGGGGTGGCCCAGTACTTC. The genes are TRBV3-1 (or the pseudogene TRBV3-2) and TRBJ2-5; tentatively, D is TRBD1 (6 bases). The CDR3 sequence is 12 residues long. Germline V lookup: CDR1 LGHDT, CDR2 YNNKEL (reference sequence). V was clipped by 3 bases and J by 9 bases, with 11 bases between them.

The gene calls are TRBV6-2 or TRBV6-3 and TRBJ2-3; a weak D match, TRBD1 (6 bases). The V gene's germline CDR1 is MNHEY and CDR2 SVGEGT. The CDR3 is made up of 15 amino acids. V dropped 5 bases and J dropped 3 bases, with 15 bases sitting between them. CDR3: CASSQYRVITDTQYF. The CDR3 DNA is TGTGCCAGCAGTCAGTACAGGGTTATTACAGATACGCAGTATTTT.